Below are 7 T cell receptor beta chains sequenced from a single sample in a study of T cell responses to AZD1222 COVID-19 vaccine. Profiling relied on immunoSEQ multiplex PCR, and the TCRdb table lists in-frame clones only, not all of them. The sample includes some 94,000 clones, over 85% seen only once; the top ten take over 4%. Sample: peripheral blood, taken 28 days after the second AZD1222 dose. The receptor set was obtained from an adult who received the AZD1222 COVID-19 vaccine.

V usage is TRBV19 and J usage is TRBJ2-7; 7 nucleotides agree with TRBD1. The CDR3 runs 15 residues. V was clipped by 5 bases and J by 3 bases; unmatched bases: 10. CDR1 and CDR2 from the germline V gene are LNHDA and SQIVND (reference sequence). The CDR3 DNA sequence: TGTGCCAGTAGTGGGATCGAGACAGGGCTCTACGAGCAGTACTTC. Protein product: CASSGIETGLYEQYF.

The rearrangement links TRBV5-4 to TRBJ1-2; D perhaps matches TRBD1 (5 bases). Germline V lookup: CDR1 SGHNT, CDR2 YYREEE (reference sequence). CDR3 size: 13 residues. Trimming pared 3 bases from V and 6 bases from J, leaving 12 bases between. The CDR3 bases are TGTGCCAGCAGCTCCGAAGGGGTACATGGCTACACCTTC. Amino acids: CASSSEGVHGYTF. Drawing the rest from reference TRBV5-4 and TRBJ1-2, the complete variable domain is ETGVTQSPTHLIKTRGQQVTLRCSSQSGHNTVSWYQQALGQGPQFIFQYYREEENGRGNFPPRFSGLQFPNYSSELNVNALELDDSALYLCASSSEGVHGYTFGSGTRLTVV.

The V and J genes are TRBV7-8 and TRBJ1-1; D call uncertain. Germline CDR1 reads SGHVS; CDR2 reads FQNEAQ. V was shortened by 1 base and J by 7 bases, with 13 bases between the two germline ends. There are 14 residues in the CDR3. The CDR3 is CASSLGSRTNEAFF. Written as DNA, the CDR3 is TGTGCCAGCAGCTTAGGCTCCAGGACTAATGAAGCTTTCTTT.

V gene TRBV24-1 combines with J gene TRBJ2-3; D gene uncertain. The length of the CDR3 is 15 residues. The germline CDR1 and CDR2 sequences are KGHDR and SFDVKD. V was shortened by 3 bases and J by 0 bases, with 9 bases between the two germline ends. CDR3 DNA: TGTGCCACCAGTGATACCCCTTGGAGCACAGATACGCAGTATTTT. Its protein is CATSDTPWSTDTQYF.

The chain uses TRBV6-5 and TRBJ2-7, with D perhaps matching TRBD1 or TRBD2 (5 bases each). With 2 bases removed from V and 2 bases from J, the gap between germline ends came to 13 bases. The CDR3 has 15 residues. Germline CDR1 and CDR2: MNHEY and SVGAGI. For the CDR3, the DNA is TGTGCCAGCAGTTACGATGCAGGGACCCCCTACGAGCAGTACGTC. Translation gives CASSYDAGTPYEQYV.

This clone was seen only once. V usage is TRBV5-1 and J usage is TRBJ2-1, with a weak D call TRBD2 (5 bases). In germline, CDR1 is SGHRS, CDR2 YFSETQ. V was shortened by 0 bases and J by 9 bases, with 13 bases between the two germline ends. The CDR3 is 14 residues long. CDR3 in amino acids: CASSLERARGEQFF. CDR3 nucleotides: TGCGCCAGCAGCTTGGAACGGGCCCGGGGTGAGCAGTTCTTC.

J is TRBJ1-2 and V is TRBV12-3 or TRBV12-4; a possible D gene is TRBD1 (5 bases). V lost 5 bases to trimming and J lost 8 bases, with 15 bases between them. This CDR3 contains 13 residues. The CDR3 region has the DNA TGTGCCAGCAGTCAGGGATCGGGCTGGGGCTACACCTTC. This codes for CASSQGSGWGYTF.